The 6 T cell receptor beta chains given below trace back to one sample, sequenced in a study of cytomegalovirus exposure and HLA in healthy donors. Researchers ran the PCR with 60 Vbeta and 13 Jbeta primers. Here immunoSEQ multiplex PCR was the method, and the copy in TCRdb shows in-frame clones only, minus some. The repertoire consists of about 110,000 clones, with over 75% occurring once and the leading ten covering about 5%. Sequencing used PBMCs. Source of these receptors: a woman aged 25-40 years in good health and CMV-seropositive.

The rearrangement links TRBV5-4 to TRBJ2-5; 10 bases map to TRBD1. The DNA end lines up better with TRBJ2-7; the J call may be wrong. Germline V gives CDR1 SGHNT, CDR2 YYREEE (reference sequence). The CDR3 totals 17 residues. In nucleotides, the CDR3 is TGTGCCAGCAGCGATAAACTCCGGGACAGGGGCTTCGACGAGCAGTACTTC. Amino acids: CASSDKLRDRGFDEQYF.

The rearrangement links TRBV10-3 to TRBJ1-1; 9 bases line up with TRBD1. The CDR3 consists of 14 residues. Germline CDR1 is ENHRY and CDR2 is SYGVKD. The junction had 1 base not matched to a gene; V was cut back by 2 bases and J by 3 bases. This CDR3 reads CAISEGTGYTEAFF. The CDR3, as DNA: TGTGCCATCAGTGAGGGGACAGGGTACACTGAAGCTTTCTTT.

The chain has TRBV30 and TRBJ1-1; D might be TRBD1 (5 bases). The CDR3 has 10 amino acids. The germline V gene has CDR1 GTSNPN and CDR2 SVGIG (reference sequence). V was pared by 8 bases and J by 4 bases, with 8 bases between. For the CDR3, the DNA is TGTGCCGGGGGGAGCACTGAAGCTTTCTTT. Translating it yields CAGGSTEAFF.

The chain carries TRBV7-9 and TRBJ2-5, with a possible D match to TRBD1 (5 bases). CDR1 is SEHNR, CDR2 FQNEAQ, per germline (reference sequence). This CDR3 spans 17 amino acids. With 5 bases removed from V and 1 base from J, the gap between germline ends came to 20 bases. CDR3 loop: CASSTNRDTGLQETQYF. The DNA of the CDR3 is TGTGCCAGCAGCACAAATAGGGATACAGGCCTCCAAGAGACCCAGTACTTC.

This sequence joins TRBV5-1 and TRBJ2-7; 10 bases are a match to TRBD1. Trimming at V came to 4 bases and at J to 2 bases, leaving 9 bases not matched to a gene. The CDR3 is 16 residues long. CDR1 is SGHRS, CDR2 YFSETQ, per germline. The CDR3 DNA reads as TGCGCCAGCAGCCTGCCCGGGACAGGGGTTACCTACGAGCAGTACTTC. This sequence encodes CASSLPGTGVTYEQYF.

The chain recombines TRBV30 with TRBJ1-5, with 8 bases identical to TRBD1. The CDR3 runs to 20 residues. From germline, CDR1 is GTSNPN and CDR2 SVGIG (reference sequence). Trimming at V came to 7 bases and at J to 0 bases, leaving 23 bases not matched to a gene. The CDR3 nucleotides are TGTGCCTCCAAGCTGATATCCGGGACAGGCACGCTCTATAGCAATCAGCCCCAGCATTTT. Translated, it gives CASKLISGTGTLYSNQPQHF.